This T cell receptor (beta chain) was retrieved from a study of cytomegalovirus exposure and HLA in healthy donors. General study findings and limits: Reportedly, TCR beta sequences accurately predicted HLA-A and HLA-B alleles in most subjects. Most of the TCR beta V segments (in an earlier analysis) were productive either about 87% or about 30% of the time.

Regarding this clone: Its antigen remains unknown.

CDR1 and CDR2 (germline): SEHNR, FQNEAQ (reference sequence). The V segment lost 0 bases and the J segment 5 bases; nucleotides outside the gene matches: 7. The CDR3 is made up of 19 amino acids. Vbeta (60) and Jbeta (13) primers were used in the PCR. Produced via immunoSEQ multiplex PCR; TCRdb's table is partial and in-frame only. Of under 300,000 clones in the sample, 70% to 90% were seen once. This chain uses TRBV7-9 with TRBJ2-1; 16 nucleotides align to TRBD2. The material sequenced was PBMCs. This receptor was taken from a woman in her thirties or forties in good health and CMV-seropositive. The CDR3 DNA sequence: TGTGCCAGCAGCTTAGCGATGGGACTAGCGGGAGGGCCGAACAATGAGCAGTTCTTC. Translated: CASSLAMGLAGGPNNEQFF.